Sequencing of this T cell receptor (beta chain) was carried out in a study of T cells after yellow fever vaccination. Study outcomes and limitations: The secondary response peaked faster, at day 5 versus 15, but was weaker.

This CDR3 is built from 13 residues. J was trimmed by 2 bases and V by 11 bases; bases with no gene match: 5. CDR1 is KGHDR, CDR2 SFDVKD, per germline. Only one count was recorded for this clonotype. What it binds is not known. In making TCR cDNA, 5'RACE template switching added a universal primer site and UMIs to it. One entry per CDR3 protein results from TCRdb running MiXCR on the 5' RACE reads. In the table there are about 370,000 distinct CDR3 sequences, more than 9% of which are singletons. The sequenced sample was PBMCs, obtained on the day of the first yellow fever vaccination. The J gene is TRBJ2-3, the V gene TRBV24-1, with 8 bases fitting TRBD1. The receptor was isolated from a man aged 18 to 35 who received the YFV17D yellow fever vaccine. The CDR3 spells CAITDRDTDTQYF. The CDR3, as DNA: TGTGCCATCACGGACAGGGACACAGATACGCAGTATTTT.